Sequencing of this TCR beta chain was carried out in a study of CD8 T cells in Susac syndrome. Overall study context: Among sequenced Susac syndrome patients, six had active disease and under ten were in remission.

V lost 6 bases to trimming and J lost 3 bases, with 14 bases between them. The CDR3 is made up of 15 amino acids. Germline values: CDR1 SEHNR, CDR2 FQNEAQ (reference sequence). A quantity of about 0.5 to 1 ug RNA underwent reverse transcription using random hexamers. TCR beta CDR3 was amplified by immunoSEQ multiplex PCR. This amplification extended across 54 Vbeta and 13 Jbeta segments. TCRdb ran MiXCR on the immunoSEQ multiplex PCR reads and lists one entry per CDR3 protein. The sample has roughly 88,000 distinct CDR3 sequences; 90% to 97% are singletons. Negative isolation was used for CD8+ and CD4+ T cells and FACS enrichment for TEMRA cells.

Sample: CD8+ T cells from PBMCs. The origin of this receptor is a human donor with Susac syndrome. V gene TRBV7-9 combines with J gene TRBJ2-2, with D perhaps TRBD2 (5 bases). CDR3 amino acids: CASSITGIHTGELFF. CDR3 DNA sequence: TGTGCCAGCAGTATAACCGGGATACACACCGGGGAGCTGTTTTTT. The variable domain in full, completed from reference TRBV7-9 and TRBJ2-2, reads DTGVSQNPRHKITKRGQNVTFRCDPISEHNRLYWYRQTLGQGPEFLTYFQNEAQLEKSRLLSDRFSAERPKGSFSTLEIQRTEQGDSAMYLCASSITGIHTGELFFGEGSRLTVL.